The 14 T cell receptor beta chains below all came from one sample that was sequenced in a study of T cell responses to AZD1222 COVID-19 vaccine. Method: immunoSEQ multiplex PCR; TCRdb's copy keeps in-frame clones and lacks some. The sample lists about 140,000 clones, 75% to 90% seen once, with over 3.5% in the top ten. The material sequenced was peripheral blood, taken on day 0 of AZD1222 vaccination. The source of these receptors is an adult in good health.

This rearrangement joins TRBV27 to TRBJ1-2, with no clear D. Germline V gene sequence: CDR1 MNHEY, CDR2 SMNVEV (reference sequence). This CDR3 comprises 17 residues. Trimming shortened V by 1 base and J by 0 bases, and 15 bases separated the two germline ends. The CDR3 DNA is TGTGCCAGCAGTTTATATGGCCCGGGGAACACTAACTATGGCTACACCTTC. Amino acid sequence: CASSLYGPGNTNYGYTF.

The V gene is TRBV7-3, the J gene TRBJ2-5, with 11 bases that match TRBD1. Trimming at V came to 5 bases and at J to 9 bases, leaving 2 bases not matched to a gene. The CDR3 loop spans 12 amino acids. The germline V gene encodes CDR1 SGHTA and CDR2 FQGTGA. The CDR3 loop is CASSPGQGAQYF. In DNA, the CDR3 is TGTGCCAGCAGCCCGGGACAGGGGGCCCAGTACTTC.

The chain carries TRBV7-6 and TRBJ1-6; 7 bases align to TRBD1. The V and J ends lost 2 bases and 6 bases, in that order; junction bases with no gene match: 4. Looked up from germline, CDR1 is SGHVS and CDR2 is FNYEAQ. The CDR3 is 15 amino acids. CDR3 loop: CASSLWTGANSPLHF. Here the CDR3 DNA reads TGTGCCAGCAGCTTATGGACAGGTGCTAATTCACCCCTCCACTTT.

This sequence joins TRBV28 and TRBJ1-2, with 9 bases lining up with TRBD1. Trimming took 6 bases from V and 8 from J; bases not matched to a gene: 19. The CDR3 consists of 17 residues. Germline V gene lookup returns CDR1 MDHEN and CDR2 SYDVKM. The CDR3 spells CASSLDPLGTGYGGYTF. In nucleotides, the CDR3 is TGTGCCAGCAGCTTAGACCCTCTGGGGACAGGGTACGGAGGCTACACCTTC.

The chain links TRBV4-1 to TRBJ1-5; 8 bases fit TRBD1. There are 17 residues in the CDR3. Trimming removed 1 base from V and 2 bases from J; junction bases left unmatched: 7. In germline, CDR1 is MGHRA, CDR2 YSYEKL. CDR3 residues: CASSQVNRGVGNQPQHF. CDR3 nucleotide sequence: TGCGCCAGCAGCCAAGTGAACAGGGGGGTAGGCAATCAGCCCCAGCATTTT.

The V call is TRBV28, the J call TRBJ1-2; TRBD1 matches 7 bases. CDR3 length equals 18 residues. V was pared by 2 bases and J by 6 bases, with 18 bases of the junction left unmatched. Germline CDR1 and CDR2: MDHEN and SYDVKM. Here the CDR3 reads CASSLPNSPDRVVHGYTF. As DNA, the CDR3 is TGTGCCAGCAGTTTACCCAACTCTCCTGACAGGGTGGTGCATGGCTACACCTTC.

The table lists this clone with a count of one. The chain links TRBV30 to TRBJ2-2; no clear D. V was shortened by 3 bases and J by 1 base, with 6 bases between the two germline ends. Germline CDR1 is GTSNPN and CDR2 is SVGIG (reference sequence). The CDR3 consists of 13 residues. CDR3 residues: CAWRDQNTGELFF. The CDR3 DNA is TGTGCCTGGAGGGACCAGAACACCGGGGAGCTGTTTTTT. Complete variable domain (other parts from reference TRBV30 and TRBJ2-2): SQTIHQWPATLVQPVGSPLSLECTVEGTSNPNLYWYRQAAGRGLQLLFYSVGIGQISSEVPQNLSASRPQDRQFILSSKKLLLSDSGFYLCAWRDQNTGELFFGEGSRLTVL.

This clone was found once. The CDR3 bases are TGTGCCTGGAGACCAATCCGGAGGGGTGCTGGAAACACCATATATTTT. The encoded protein is CAWRPIRRGAGNTIYF. This chain joins TRBV30 and TRBJ1-3, with D perhaps matching TRBD1 (5 bases). Trimming removed 3 bases from V and 2 bases from J, with 17 bases in between. Germline CDR1 and CDR2: GTSNPN and SVGIG (reference sequence). The CDR3 is made up of 16 amino acids.

The CDR3 here is CASSTRQGGNTEAFF. For the CDR3, the DNA is TGTGCCAGTAGTACTAGACAGGGGGGGAACACTGAAGCTTTCTTT. The chain has TRBV19 and TRBJ1-1; 9 bases match TRBD1. The CDR3 totals 15 residues. V dropped 4 bases and J dropped 1; count of bases not matched to a gene: 4. From germline, CDR1 is LNHDA and CDR2 SQIVND (reference sequence).

The chain recombines TRBV7-3 with TRBJ2-1; 9 nucleotides align to TRBD2. V trimming: 2 bases; J trimming: 4 bases; junction bases outside the gene matches: 3. Germline V gene lookup returns CDR1 SGHTA and CDR2 FQGTGA. CDR3 size: 15 residues. CDR3 coding DNA: TGTGCCAGCAGCTTATTCCTAGCGGGATACAATGAGCAGTTCTTC. This sequence encodes CASSLFLAGYNEQFF.

The rearrangement joins TRBV27 to TRBJ1-1; D unclear. The CDR3 contains 11 residues. Trimming took 7 bases from V and 4 from J, leaving 7 bases between them. The germline gives CDR1 MNHEY, CDR2 SMNVEV (reference sequence). The CDR3 is CASTRGTEAFF. The CDR3 DNA sequence: TGTGCCAGCACCCGTGGCACTGAAGCTTTCTTT.

V usage is TRBV2 and J usage is TRBJ1-4; the D is unclear. The germline V gene encodes CDR1 SNHLY and CDR2 FYNNEI. This CDR3 has 14 amino acids. V dropped 5 bases and J dropped 0 bases, with 7 bases sitting between them. The CDR3 DNA reads TGTGCCAGCAGTAAAGTTTCAACTAATGAAAAACTGTTTTTT. Translating it yields CASSKVSTNEKLFF.

This clone was seen a few times. CDR3 sequence: CASSLDELAGREQYF. The CDR3 DNA is TGTGCCAGCAGCTTAGATGAACTAGCGGGACGGGAGCAGTACTTC. The chain links TRBV7-2 to TRBJ2-7, with 10 bases aligning to TRBD2. J was trimmed by 7 bases and V by 1 base; bases with no gene match: 7. The CDR3 loop spans 15 amino acids. The germline V gene encodes CDR1 SGHTA and CDR2 FQGNSA.

J is TRBJ2-1 and V is TRBV3-1 (or the pseudogene TRBV3-2), with TRBD1 matching 9 bases. V lost 4 bases to trimming and J lost 3 bases; unmatched junction nucleotides: 7. The CDR3 is 16 amino acids. Germline V CDR1 and CDR2: LGHDT, YNNKEL (reference sequence). DNA of the CDR3: TGTGCCAGCAGCCCCCGCGGGACAGGGAGCTACAATGAGCAGTTCTTC. Translated: CASSPRGTGSYNEQFF.